The 2 T cell receptor beta chains reported below all come from one sample, sequenced in a study of blood T cell repertoires in COVID-19. Generated by immunoSEQ multiplex PCR, the TCRdb table keeps only in-frame clones and is missing some. The sample has tens of thousands of clones; about 80% are singletons. The sample was peripheral blood. The receptor source for this set is a woman in her 70s with acute or convalescent COVID-19.

This sequence joins TRBV6-1 and TRBJ2-7; no definite D call. From germline, CDR1 is MNHNS and CDR2 SASEGT. CDR3 length equals 16 residues. V lost 0 bases and J lost 4, with 16 bases in between. The CDR3 loop reads CASSEALQARMYEQYF. CDR3 nucleotides: TGTGCCAGCAGTGAAGCGCTTCAAGCACGAATGTACGAGCAGTACTTC.

This sequence joins TRBV27 and TRBJ1-5; possibly TRBD1 for D (6 bases). Trimming left V 2 bases short and J 4 bases short, with 6 bases between. The CDR3 is 13 amino acids. CDR1 is MNHEY and CDR2 is SMNVEV in the germline V gene (reference sequence). CDR3 amino acids: CASSLGQNQPQHF. The CDR3 DNA reads as TGTGCCAGCAGTTTAGGACAGAATCAGCCCCAGCATTTT.